This T cell receptor beta chain was observed in a study of blood T cell repertoires in COVID-19. Overall study context: The cDNA or gDNA used as material had been derived from T cells, B-cell-depleted T cells, or PBMCs.

TCRdb's copy holds only in-frame clones and misses some; the assay was immunoSEQ multiplex PCR. The sample includes 62,000 or so clones, roughly 80% of them seen just once. Germline CDR1 is SGHRS and CDR2 is YFSETQ. V was pared by 4 bases and J by 1 base, with 11 bases between. The CDR3 extends over 14 amino acids. V usage is TRBV5-1 and J usage is TRBJ2-5; D is possibly TRBD1 (5 bases). Material for sequencing was PBMCs or T cells enriched from blood (not recorded which). The receptor comes from a woman aged 40-49 years with acute COVID-19. The CDR3 DNA is TGCGCCAGCAGCATGACAGACTTCCAAGAGACCCAGTACTTC. It specifies CASSMTDFQETQYF.